This T cell receptor (beta chain) was captured in a study of patients and donors after allogeneic stem cell transplantation. This clonotype appeared a few times. Using its own MiXCR run on the RT-PCR reads, TCRdb lists one record per CDR3 protein. The sample carries about 960,000 distinct CDR3 sequences, roughly 18% recorded once. This TCR was recovered from a human donor who was either an allogeneic HSCT recipient or a stem cell or donor lymphocyte infusion donor (not recorded which). It is not recorded whose cells these are; they may come from a transplant donor. Sequencing was done on a sample of blood, either unsorted or a sorted T cell fraction (not recorded which).

The DNA of the CDR3 is TGTGCCAGCAGTTACCGCACCACAGGGGGCCAAGGGGAGCTGTTTTTT. This translates into CASSYRTTGGQGELFF. The chain uses TRBV6-5 and TRBJ2-2; 9 nucleotides match TRBD1. Trimming cost V 2 bases and J 8 bases; bases outside gene matches: 9. The CDR3 has 16 amino acids. Germline CDR1 and CDR2: MNHEY and SVGAGI.